One sample yielded the 30 T cell receptor beta chains listed below, sequenced in a study of glioma-infiltrating T cells after dendritic cell vaccination. Profiling relied on immunoSEQ multiplex PCR, and the TCRdb table lists in-frame clones only, not all of them. The table records approximately 24,000 clones, about nine tenths of them present only once. Indicated time point: after dendritic cell vaccination, including at tumor progression/relapse. The sample consisted of blood, taken after dendritic cell vaccination. The receptor source for this set is a human donor with glioblastoma.

V gene TRBV5-4 combines with J gene TRBJ2-1; 7 bases agree with TRBD1. The CDR3 is made up of 14 amino acids. From germline, CDR1 is SGHNT and CDR2 YYREEE (reference sequence). V was pared by 2 bases and J by 7 bases, with 6 bases of the junction left unmatched. The CDR3 is CASSFTGENNEQFF. CDR3 bases: TGTGCCAGCAGCTTTACAGGGGAGAATAATGAGCAGTTCTTC.

The chain links TRBV29-1 to TRBJ2-3; TRBD1 is a possible D gene (5 bases). V was trimmed by 6 bases and J by 4 bases, leaving 14 bases between them. CDR1 and CDR2 (germline): SQVTM, ANQGSEA. The CDR3 consists of 13 residues. The CDR3 DNA is TGCAGCGTAGGGCTAAGGGGTGCAGATACGCAGTATTTT. Translation gives CSVGLRGADTQYF.

The V gene is TRBV7-6, the J gene TRBJ2-5; D is unresolved. The V and J ends lost 5 bases and 1 base respectively, with 14 bases between them. Germline assignment: CDR1 SGHVS and CDR2 FNYEAQ. This CDR3 region has 15 residues. In nucleotides, the CDR3 is TGTGCCAGCAGCCTAGAGATTGGCAGCCAAGAGACCCAGTACTTC. As protein: CASSLEIGSQETQYF.

The CDR3 nucleotides read TGTGCCAGCAGCCCCTGGAGCCTCGAAGATACGCAGTATTTT. It codes for CASSPWSLEDTQYF. The chain recombines TRBV11-2 with TRBJ2-3; D not resolved. This CDR3 comprises 14 residues. Germline-derived CDR1 and CDR2 are SGHAT and FQNNGV. Between the trimmed V and J ends, which lost 5 bases and 5 bases, there was a span of 14 bases. Together with reference TRBV11-2 and TRBJ2-3, the CDR3 gives the full variable domain: EAGVAQSPRYKIIEKRQSVAFWCNPISGHATLYWYQQILGQGPKLLIQFQNNGVVDDSQLPKDRFSAERLKGVDSTLKIQPAKLEDSAVYLCASSPWSLEDTQYFGPGTRLTVL.

The sample holds a few counts of this clone. The rearrangement uses TRBV5-6 and TRBJ2-7, with a weak D call TRBD2 (6 bases). V dropped 2 bases and J dropped 5 bases, with 11 bases sitting between them. The CDR3 length is 13 residues. The germline gives CDR1 SGHDT, CDR2 YYEEEE. Here the CDR3 DNA reads TGTGCCAGCAGCTTCGGGGGTAGGGACGAGCAGTACTTC. Translating gives CASSFGGRDEQYF.

V and J are TRBV27 and TRBJ2-5, with 11 bases matching TRBD2. The J call is in doubt because the DNA end fits TRBJ2-7 better. The CDR3 runs to 15 residues. Germline V gene sequence: CDR1 MNHEY, CDR2 SMNVEV (reference sequence). In nucleotides, the CDR3 is TGTGCCAGCAGTTTAGGGACTAGCGGCCTCTACGAGCAGTACTTC. This codes for CASSLGTSGLYEQYF.

J is TRBJ2-7 and V is TRBV7-2, with unresolved D. The ends were cut back, 4 bases at V and 3 bases at J, with 10 bases in the middle. There are 13 residues in the CDR3. Germline V gene lookup returns CDR1 SGHTA and CDR2 FQGNSA. The CDR3 nucleotides read TGTGCCAGCAGCTACCAGGCCAACTACGAGCAGTACTTC. Its protein product is CASSYQANYEQYF.

This chain joins TRBV11-2 and TRBJ2-1, with TRBD2 matching over 8 bases. The V gene end was trimmed by 5 bases and the J gene end by 8 bases; junction bases not matched to a gene: 8. Germline CDR1 and CDR2: SGHAT and FQNNGV. CDR3 length equals 14 residues. CDR3 nucleotide sequence: TGTGCCAGCAGCGCAATTCGGGGGGGCCATGAGCAGTTCTTC. Protein product: CASSAIRGGHEQFF. Filled out from reference TRBV11-2 and TRBJ2-1, the complete variable domain reads EAGVAQSPRYKIIEKRQSVAFWCNPISGHATLYWYQQILGQGPKLLIQFQNNGVVDDSQLPKDRFSAERLKGVDSTLKIQPAKLEDSAVYLCASSAIRGGHEQFFGPGTRLTVL.

The chain employs TRBV10-1 and TRBJ1-1; perhaps TRBD1 as D (5 bases). V was cut by 3 bases and J by 0 bases, with 8 bases left in between. The CDR3 has 14 amino acids. Germline V CDR1 and CDR2: WNHNN, SYGVQD (reference sequence). CDR3 in DNA: TGCGCCAGCAGTGAAGAGACAGTGAACACTGAAGCTTTCTTT. It translates to CASSEETVNTEAFF.

This sequence joins TRBV4-2 and TRBJ2-7; D gene unclear. Germline lookup yields CDR1 LGHNA and CDR2 YNFKEQ. The CDR3 sequence is 13 residues long. The V and J ends lost 1 base and 1 base respectively, with 5 bases between them. The CDR3 nucleotides are TGTGCCAGCAGCCAAGTCCTGTCCTACGAGCAGTACTTC. It encodes CASSQVLSYEQYF.

This chain uses TRBV7-9 with TRBJ1-1; D uncertain. V was pared by 6 bases and J by 1 base, with 6 bases between. CDR1 and CDR2 from the germline V gene are SEHNR and FQNEAQ (reference sequence). The CDR3 extends over 12 amino acids. The CDR3: CASREGNTEAFF. CDR3 nucleotides: TGTGCCAGCAGGGAGGGGAACACTGAAGCTTTCTTT.

This clone appeared once. The chain couples TRBV30 to TRBJ2-1; TRBD2 is a possible D gene (5 bases). This CDR3 has 9 amino acids. Germline CDR1 and CDR2: GTSNPN and SVGIG (reference sequence). Trimming removed 7 bases from V and 11 bases from J, with 9 bases in between. The CDR3 protein is CAYGLQQFF. The CDR3 DNA reads as TGTGCCTATGGACTTCAGCAGTTCTTC. Combining the CDR3 with reference TRBV30 and TRBJ2-1 gives the whole variable domain SQTIHQWPATLVQPVGSPLSLECTVEGTSNPNLYWYRQAAGRGLQLLFYSVGIGQISSEVPQNLSASRPQDRQFILSSKKLLLSDSGFYLCAYGLQQFFGPGTRLTVL.

This clone was observed a single time. The J gene is TRBJ1-5, the V gene TRBV11-2, with 9 bases fitting TRBD1. Germline trimming cut 1 base from V and 1 base from J; bases unmatched to any gene: 11. This CDR3 contains 19 residues. The germline CDR1 and CDR2 sequences are SGHAT and FQNNGV. As DNA, the CDR3 is TGTGCCAGCAGCTTAGGGAGGCCGTGGGACAGGGTGAGCAATCAGCCCCAGCATTTT. Translating gives CASSLGRPWDRVSNQPQHF. Complete variable domain (other parts from reference TRBV11-2 and TRBJ1-5): EAGVAQSPRYKIIEKRQSVAFWCNPISGHATLYWYQQILGQGPKLLIQFQNNGVVDDSQLPKDRFSAERLKGVDSTLKIQPAKLEDSAVYLCASSLGRPWDRVSNQPQHFGDGTRLSIL.

The V gene is TRBV5-4, the J gene TRBJ1-2; D possibly corresponds to TRBD1 (5 bases). Germline CDR1 reads SGHNT; CDR2 reads YYREEE (reference sequence). The CDR3 spans 15 residues. The germline V and J ends were trimmed by 6 bases and 2 bases, with 17 bases remaining between them. CDR3 nucleotides: TGTGCCAGCACCCGTGCGGCCCAGGGAAACTATGGCTACACCTTC. This translates into CASTRAAQGNYGYTF.

As regards this clone: The sample carries other DNA sequences with the same CDR3. The chain links TRBV6-5 to TRBJ1-6; no reliable D call. Trimming took 5 bases from V and 5 from J, leaving 10 bases between them. The CDR3 loop spans 14 amino acids. Germline V lookup: CDR1 MNHEY, CDR2 SVGAGI. CDR3 sequence (DNA): TGTGCCAGCAGTCCGGGAGGCCATAATTCACCCCTCCACTTT. It codes for CASSPGGHNSPLHF.

The chain employs TRBV10-1 and TRBJ1-1; D might be TRBD1 (6 bases). Trimming removed 6 bases from V and 4 bases from J, with 18 bases in between. The CDR3 is made up of 15 amino acids. Germline CDR1 and CDR2: WNHNN and SYGVQD (reference sequence). Here the CDR3 reads CASSNAQGVGTEAFF. CDR3 coding DNA: TGCGCCAGCAGCAACGCACAGGGTGTAGGCACTGAAGCTTTCTTT.

A single count supports this clone. The V gene is TRBV27, the J gene TRBJ1-4; a possible D gene is TRBD1 (6 bases). The CDR3 is 15 residues long. V shed 4 bases and J shed 8 bases, with 17 bases lying between them. CDR1 and CDR2 (germline): MNHEY, SMNVEV (reference sequence). The CDR3: CASSSMGGAREKLFF. CDR3 coding DNA: TGTGCCAGCAGTTCCATGGGGGGGGCTCGCGAAAAACTGTTTTTT.

This chain uses TRBV7-2 with TRBJ2-7, with 10 bases lining up with TRBD2. The germline V gene has CDR1 SGHTA and CDR2 FQGNSA. CDR3 size: 15 residues. The V gene end was trimmed by 1 base and the J gene end by 5 bases; junction bases not matched to a gene: 5. The CDR3 region has the DNA TGTGCCAGCAGCTTAGGAAGCGGGGGGGTAGACGAGCAGTACTTC. Its protein is CASSLGSGGVDEQYF.

V is TRBV5-4 and J is TRBJ1-4; 8 positions agree with TRBD1. The length of the CDR3 is 18 residues. The trim removed 0 bases at V and 2 bases at J, leaving 9 bases unmatched. Per the germline V gene, CDR1 is SGHNT and CDR2 is YYREEE (reference sequence). CDR3 in amino acids: CASSLGQGAAMTNEKLFF. CDR3 sequence (DNA): TGTGCCAGCAGCTTGGGGCAGGGGGCGGCGATGACTAATGAAAAACTGTTTTTT.

The chain carries TRBV5-1 and TRBJ2-3; TRBD2 matches at 10 bases. There are 16 residues in the CDR3. The V gene end was trimmed by 4 bases and the J gene end by 4 bases; junction bases not matched to a gene: 9. From germline, CDR1 is SGHRS and CDR2 YFSETQ. CDR3 DNA sequence: TGCGCCAGCAGCCATAAACCTAGCGGGGGCGCAGATACGCAGTATTTT. Translating it yields CASSHKPSGGADTQYF.

Remarks on this clone: Other DNA sequences within the sample encode an identical CDR3. The V call is TRBV19, the J call TRBJ1-6; TRBD1 matches at 8 bases. Germline CDR1 and CDR2: LNHDA and SQIVND (reference sequence). Trimming removed 1 base from V and 10 bases from J; junction bases left unmatched: 3. This CDR3 region has 14 residues. CDR3 in amino acids: CASSIGDRGSPLHF. For the CDR3, the DNA is TGTGCCAGTAGTATAGGCGACAGGGGATCACCCCTCCACTTT.

The CDR3 region has the DNA TGTGCCAGCAGTTGGGGGGACGGTGGAAACACCATATATTTT. Its translation: CASSWGDGGNTIYF. This chain uses TRBV27 with TRBJ1-3, with D perhaps matching TRBD1 (5 bases). The germline V gene has CDR1 MNHEY and CDR2 SMNVEV (reference sequence). The V gene lost 4 bases and the J gene lost 3 bases, with 10 bases spanning the gap. The length of the CDR3 is 14 residues.

The V and J genes are TRBV6-6 and TRBJ1-6; tentatively, D is TRBD1 (6 bases). Per germline, CDR1 MNHNY and CDR2 SVGAGI (reference sequence). V shed 5 bases and J shed 7 bases, with 18 bases lying between them. This CDR3 has 16 residues. For the CDR3, the DNA is TGTGCCAGCAGTAGAGGGAGGGGGATCGGGAATTCACCCCTCCACTTT. Translated, it gives CASSRGRGIGNSPLHF.

The chain couples TRBV27 to TRBJ1-1, with D possibly matching TRBD1 (6 bases). The germline V and J ends were trimmed by 1 base and 4 bases, with 19 bases remaining between them. Germline V lookup: CDR1 MNHEY, CDR2 SMNVEV (reference sequence). The CDR3 consists of 17 residues. As DNA, the CDR3 is TGTGCCAGCAGTTTATATTCGGGGGGCGCCGGAACCACTGAAGCTTTCTTT. It specifies CASSLYSGGAGTTEAFF.

V is TRBV11-2 and J is TRBJ1-3; unclear D gene. Deletions cut 1 base from V and 9 bases from J, with 16 bases between. CDR1 and CDR2 (germline): SGHAT, FQNNGV. This CDR3 is 15 amino acids long. The CDR3 spells CASSLGIWASGTIYF. CDR3 in DNA: TGTGCCAGCAGCTTAGGGATTTGGGCCTCTGGCACCATATATTTT. The full variable domain, with the rest looked up from reference TRBV11-2 and TRBJ1-3, is EAGVAQSPRYKIIEKRQSVAFWCNPISGHATLYWYQQILGQGPKLLIQFQNNGVVDDSQLPKDRFSAERLKGVDSTLKIQPAKLEDSAVYLCASSLGIWASGTIYFGEGSWLTVV.

This sequence joins TRBV25-1 and TRBJ1-2; D gene ambiguous. The length of the CDR3 is 12 residues. The ends were cut back, 1 base at V and 9 bases at J, with 9 bases in the middle. The germline gives CDR1 MGHDK, CDR2 SYGVNS. CDR3 sequence reads: CASSESQRSYTF. The DNA for the CDR3 is TGTGCCAGCAGTGAATCTCAGAGGAGCTACACCTTC.

This chain connects TRBV10-2 to TRBJ2-2; a possible D gene is TRBD1 (5 bases). The V end was cut by 4 bases, the J end by 4 bases, with 13 bases between. The CDR3 spans 15 residues. The germline V gene encodes CDR1 WSHSY and CDR2 SAAADI. The CDR3 DNA reads TGCGCCAGCAGTGTGGCAGGGAAGGGCACCGGGGAGCTGTTTTTT. Translation: CASSVAGKGTGELFF.

The chain is built from TRBV11-2 and TRBJ2-2; TRBD2 matches at 8 bases. Germline values: CDR1 SGHAT, CDR2 FQNNGV. The J segment lost 4 bases and the V segment lost 5 bases, leaving 6 bases of the junction unmatched. The CDR3 runs 15 residues. CDR3: CASSVERGPTGELFF. CDR3 sequence (DNA): TGTGCCAGCAGCGTCGAGCGGGGGCCCACCGGGGAGCTGTTTTTT.

As for this clone: The junction and the germline gene differ at one end; a read error may be behind it. The same CDR3 can be traced to other DNA sequences in this sample. The rearrangement uses TRBV30 and TRBJ1-6; 7 bases match TRBD1. The germline V gene has CDR1 GTSNPN and CDR2 SVGIG (reference sequence). This CDR3 spans 13 amino acids. The CDR3 protein is CAWSGQAYSPLHF. CDR3 nucleotides: TGTGCCTGGTCCGGACAGGCATATTCCCCCCTCCACTTT.

V is TRBV11-2 and J is TRBJ1-2; no firm D call. The length of the CDR3 is 16 residues. The germline V and J ends were trimmed by 6 bases and 0 bases, with 17 bases remaining between them. CDR1 is SGHAT and CDR2 is FQNNGV in the germline V gene. In DNA form, the CDR3 reads TGTGCCAGCAGGCGGATCGGACGGGGAGCTAACTATGGCTACACCTTC. Encoded protein: CASRRIGRGANYGYTF.